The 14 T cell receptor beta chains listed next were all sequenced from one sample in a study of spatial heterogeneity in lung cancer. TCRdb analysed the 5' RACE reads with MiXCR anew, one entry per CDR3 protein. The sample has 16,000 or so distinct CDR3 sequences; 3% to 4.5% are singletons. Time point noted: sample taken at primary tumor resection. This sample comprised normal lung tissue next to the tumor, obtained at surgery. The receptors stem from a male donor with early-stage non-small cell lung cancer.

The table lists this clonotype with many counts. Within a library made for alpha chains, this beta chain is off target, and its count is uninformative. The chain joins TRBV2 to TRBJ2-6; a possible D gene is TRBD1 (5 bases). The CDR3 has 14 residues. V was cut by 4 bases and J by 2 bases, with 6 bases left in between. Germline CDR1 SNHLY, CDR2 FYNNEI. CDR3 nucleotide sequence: TGTGCCAGCAGTGTCAGGGCTGGGGCCAACGTCCTGACTTTC. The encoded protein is CASSVRAGANVLTF. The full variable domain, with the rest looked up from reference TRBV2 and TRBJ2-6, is EPEVTQTPSHQVTQMGQEVILRCVPISNHLYFYWYRQILGQKVEFLVSFYNNEISEKSEIFDDQFSVERPDGSNFTLKIRSTKLEDSAMYFCASSVRAGANVLTFGAGSRLTVL.

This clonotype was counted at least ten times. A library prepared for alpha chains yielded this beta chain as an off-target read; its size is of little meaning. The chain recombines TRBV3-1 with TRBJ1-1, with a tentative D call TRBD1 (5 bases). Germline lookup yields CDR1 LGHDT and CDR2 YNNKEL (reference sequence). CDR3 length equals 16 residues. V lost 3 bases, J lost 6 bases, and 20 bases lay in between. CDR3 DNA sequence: TGTGCCAGCAGCCATTATGCGGGTCAGGGTGGAGCTGAAGCTTTCTTT. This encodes CASSHYAGQGGAEAFF.

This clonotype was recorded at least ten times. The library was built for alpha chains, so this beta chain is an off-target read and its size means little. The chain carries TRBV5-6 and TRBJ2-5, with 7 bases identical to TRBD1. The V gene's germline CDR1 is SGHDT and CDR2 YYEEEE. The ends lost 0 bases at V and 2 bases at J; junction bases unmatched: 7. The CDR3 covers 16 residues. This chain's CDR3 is CASSLASGTVQETQYF. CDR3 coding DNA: TGTGCCAGCAGCTTGGCCTCCGGGACAGTTCAAGAGACCCAGTACTTC.

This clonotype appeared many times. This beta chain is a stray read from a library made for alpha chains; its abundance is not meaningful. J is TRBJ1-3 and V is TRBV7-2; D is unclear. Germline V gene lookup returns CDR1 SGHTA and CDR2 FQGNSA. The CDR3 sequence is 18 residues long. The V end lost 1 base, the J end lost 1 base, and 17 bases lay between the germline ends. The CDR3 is CASSLDRTVTSSGNTIYF. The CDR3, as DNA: TGTGCCAGCAGCTTAGATCGGACGGTGACTTCATCTGGAAACACCATATATTTT.

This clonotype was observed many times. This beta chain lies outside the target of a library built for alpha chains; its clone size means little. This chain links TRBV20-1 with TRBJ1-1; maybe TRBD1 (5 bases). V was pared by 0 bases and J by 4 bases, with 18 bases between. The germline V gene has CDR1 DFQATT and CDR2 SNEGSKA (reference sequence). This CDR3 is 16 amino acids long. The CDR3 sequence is CSARDGRQGVGTEAFF. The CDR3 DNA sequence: TGCAGTGCTAGAGATGGTCGGCAAGGGGTGGGCACTGAAGCTTTCTTT.

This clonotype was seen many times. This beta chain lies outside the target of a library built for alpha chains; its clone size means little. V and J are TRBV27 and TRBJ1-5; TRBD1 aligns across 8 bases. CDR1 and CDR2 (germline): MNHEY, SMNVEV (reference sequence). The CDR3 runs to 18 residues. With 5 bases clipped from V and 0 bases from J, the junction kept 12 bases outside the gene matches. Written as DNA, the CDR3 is TGTGCCAGCAGTCCGACTGGGACAGGTTTCCTTAGCAATCAGCCCCAGCATTTT. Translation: CASSPTGTGFLSNQPQHF.

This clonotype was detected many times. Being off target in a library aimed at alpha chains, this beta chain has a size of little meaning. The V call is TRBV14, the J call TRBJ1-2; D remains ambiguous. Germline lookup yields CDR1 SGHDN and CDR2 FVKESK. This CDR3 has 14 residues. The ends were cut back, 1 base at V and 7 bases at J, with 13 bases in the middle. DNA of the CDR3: TGTGCCAGCAGCCAAGCTCGGGGTAGCGGTGGCTACACCTTC. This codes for CASSQARGSGGYTF.

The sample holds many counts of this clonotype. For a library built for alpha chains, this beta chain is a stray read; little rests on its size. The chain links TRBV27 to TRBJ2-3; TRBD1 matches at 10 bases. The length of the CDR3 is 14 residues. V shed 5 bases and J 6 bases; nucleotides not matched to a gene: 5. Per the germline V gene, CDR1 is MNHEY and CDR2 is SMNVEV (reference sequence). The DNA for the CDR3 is TGTGCCAGCAGTCCTAGGACAGGGGGTGATACGCAGTATTTT. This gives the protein CASSPRTGGDTQYF.

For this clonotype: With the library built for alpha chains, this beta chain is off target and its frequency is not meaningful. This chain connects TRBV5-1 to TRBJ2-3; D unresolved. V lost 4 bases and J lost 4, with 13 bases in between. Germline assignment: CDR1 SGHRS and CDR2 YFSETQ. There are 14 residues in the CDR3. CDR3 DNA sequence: TGCGCCAGCAGCCGAGAACAAGTAGCAGATACGCAGTATTTT. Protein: CASSREQVADTQYF.

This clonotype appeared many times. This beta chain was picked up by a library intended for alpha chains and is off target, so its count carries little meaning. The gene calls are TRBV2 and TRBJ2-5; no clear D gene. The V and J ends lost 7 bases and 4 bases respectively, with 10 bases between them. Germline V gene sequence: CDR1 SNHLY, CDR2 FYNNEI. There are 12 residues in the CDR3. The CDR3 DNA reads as TGTGCCAGCATGGGTCGAGCAGAGACCCAGTACTTC. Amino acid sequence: CASMGRAETQYF.

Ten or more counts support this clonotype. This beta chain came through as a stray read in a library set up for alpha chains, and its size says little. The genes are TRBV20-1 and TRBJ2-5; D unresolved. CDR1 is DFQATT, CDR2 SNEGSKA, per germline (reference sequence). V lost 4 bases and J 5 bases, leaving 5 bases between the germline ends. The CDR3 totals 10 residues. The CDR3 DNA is TGCAGTGCTACACGCGAGACCCAGTACTTC. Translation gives CSATRETQYF.

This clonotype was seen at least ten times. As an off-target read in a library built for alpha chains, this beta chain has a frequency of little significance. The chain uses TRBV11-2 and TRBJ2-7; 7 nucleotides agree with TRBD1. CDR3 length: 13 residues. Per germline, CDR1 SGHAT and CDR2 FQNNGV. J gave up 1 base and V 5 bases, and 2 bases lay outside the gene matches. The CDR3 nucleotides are TGTGCCAGCAGCCCCAGGGGGTCCTACGAGCAGTACTTC. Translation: CASSPRGSYEQYF.

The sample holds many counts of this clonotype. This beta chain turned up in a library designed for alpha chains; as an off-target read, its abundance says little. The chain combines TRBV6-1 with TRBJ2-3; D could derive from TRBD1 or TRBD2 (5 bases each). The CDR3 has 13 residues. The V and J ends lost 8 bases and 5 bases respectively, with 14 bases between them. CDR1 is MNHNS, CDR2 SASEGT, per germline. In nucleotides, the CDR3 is TGTGCCAGCGGGGATCTGAGGGGAGATACGCAGTATTTT. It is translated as CASGDLRGDTQYF.

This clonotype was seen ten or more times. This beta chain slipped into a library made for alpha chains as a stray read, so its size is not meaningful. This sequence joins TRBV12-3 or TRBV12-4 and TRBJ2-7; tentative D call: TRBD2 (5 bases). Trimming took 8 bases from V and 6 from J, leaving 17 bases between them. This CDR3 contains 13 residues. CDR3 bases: TGTGCCAGCGGTGGACTCCCGCTGGCCGAGCAGTACTTC. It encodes CASGGLPLAEQYF.